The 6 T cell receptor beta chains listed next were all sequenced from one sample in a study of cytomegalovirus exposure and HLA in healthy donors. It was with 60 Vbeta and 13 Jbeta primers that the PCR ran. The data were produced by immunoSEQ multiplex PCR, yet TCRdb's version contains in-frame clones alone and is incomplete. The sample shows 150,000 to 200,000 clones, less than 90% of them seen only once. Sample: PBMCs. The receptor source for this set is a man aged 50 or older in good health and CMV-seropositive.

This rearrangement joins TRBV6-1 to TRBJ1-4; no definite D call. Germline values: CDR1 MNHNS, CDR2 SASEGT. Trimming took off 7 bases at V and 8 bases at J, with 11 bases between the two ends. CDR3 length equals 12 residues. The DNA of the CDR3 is TGTGCCAGCATGGCGAGGAGGGAAAAACTGTTTTTT. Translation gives CASMARREKLFF.

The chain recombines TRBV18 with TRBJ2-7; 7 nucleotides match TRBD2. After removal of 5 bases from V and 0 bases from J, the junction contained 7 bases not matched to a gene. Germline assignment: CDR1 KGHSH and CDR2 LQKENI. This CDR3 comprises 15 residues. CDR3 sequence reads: CASSRLASSSYEQYF. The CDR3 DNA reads TGTGCCAGCTCAAGACTAGCAAGCAGCTCCTACGAGCAGTACTTC.

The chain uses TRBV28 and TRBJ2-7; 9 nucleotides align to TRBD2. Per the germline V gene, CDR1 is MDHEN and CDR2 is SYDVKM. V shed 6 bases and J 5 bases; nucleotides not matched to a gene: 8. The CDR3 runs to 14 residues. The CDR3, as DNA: TGTGCCAGCAGAAAGGCGGGAGGGCCCCACGAGCAGTACTTC. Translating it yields CASRKAGGPHEQYF.

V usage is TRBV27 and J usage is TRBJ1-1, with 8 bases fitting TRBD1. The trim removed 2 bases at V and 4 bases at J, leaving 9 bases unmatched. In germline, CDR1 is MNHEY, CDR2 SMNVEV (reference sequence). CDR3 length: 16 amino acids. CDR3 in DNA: TGTGCCAGCAGTTTAGCATCAGGGGGCGCGGTCACTGAAGCTTTCTTT. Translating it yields CASSLASGGAVTEAFF.

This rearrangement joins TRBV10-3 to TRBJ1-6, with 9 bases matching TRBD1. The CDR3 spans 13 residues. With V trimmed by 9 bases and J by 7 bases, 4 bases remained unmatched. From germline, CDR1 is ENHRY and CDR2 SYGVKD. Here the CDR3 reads CAIRDRVNSPLHF. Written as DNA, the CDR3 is TGTGCCATAAGGGACAGGGTGAATTCACCCCTCCACTTT.

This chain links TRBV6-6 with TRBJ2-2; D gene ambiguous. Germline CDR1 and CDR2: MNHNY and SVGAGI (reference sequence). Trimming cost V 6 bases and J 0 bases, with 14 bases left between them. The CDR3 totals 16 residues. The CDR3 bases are TGTGCCAGCAGCATCAAGACATCGACGAACACCGGGGAGCTGTTTTTT. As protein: CASSIKTSTNTGELFF.